This TCR beta chain was captured in a study of blood T cell repertoires in COVID-19. Study-wide background: Acute-phase and convalescent COVID-19 samples originated in the United States, Italy and Spain. Sample material is recorded as cDNA or gDNA derived from T cells, B-cell-depleted T cells, or PBMCs.

Germline V gene lookup returns CDR1 LNHDA and CDR2 SQIVND (reference sequence). The CDR3 runs 12 residues. The V gene end was trimmed by 8 bases and the J gene end by 5 bases; junction bases not matched to a gene: 2. In the original workflow: Reference gene primer amplification yielded estimated nucleated cell counts. Clones were sequenced by immunoSEQ multiplex PCR, and TCRdb holds only the in-frame ones, with some missing. Clone size and the V and J calls come from that table; the DNA yielded D and trimming. The profile shows more than 15,000 clones, approximately 85% of them singletons. The receptor's source is a human donor with active COVID-19. The donor label of this sample is uncertain. The J gene is TRBJ1-1, the V gene TRBV19; 10 bases align to TRBD1. Sequencing was carried out using peripheral blood. The CDR3 region has the DNA TGTGCCAGTGGGGGACAGGGGACTGAAGCTTTCTTT. It translates to CASGGQGTEAFF.